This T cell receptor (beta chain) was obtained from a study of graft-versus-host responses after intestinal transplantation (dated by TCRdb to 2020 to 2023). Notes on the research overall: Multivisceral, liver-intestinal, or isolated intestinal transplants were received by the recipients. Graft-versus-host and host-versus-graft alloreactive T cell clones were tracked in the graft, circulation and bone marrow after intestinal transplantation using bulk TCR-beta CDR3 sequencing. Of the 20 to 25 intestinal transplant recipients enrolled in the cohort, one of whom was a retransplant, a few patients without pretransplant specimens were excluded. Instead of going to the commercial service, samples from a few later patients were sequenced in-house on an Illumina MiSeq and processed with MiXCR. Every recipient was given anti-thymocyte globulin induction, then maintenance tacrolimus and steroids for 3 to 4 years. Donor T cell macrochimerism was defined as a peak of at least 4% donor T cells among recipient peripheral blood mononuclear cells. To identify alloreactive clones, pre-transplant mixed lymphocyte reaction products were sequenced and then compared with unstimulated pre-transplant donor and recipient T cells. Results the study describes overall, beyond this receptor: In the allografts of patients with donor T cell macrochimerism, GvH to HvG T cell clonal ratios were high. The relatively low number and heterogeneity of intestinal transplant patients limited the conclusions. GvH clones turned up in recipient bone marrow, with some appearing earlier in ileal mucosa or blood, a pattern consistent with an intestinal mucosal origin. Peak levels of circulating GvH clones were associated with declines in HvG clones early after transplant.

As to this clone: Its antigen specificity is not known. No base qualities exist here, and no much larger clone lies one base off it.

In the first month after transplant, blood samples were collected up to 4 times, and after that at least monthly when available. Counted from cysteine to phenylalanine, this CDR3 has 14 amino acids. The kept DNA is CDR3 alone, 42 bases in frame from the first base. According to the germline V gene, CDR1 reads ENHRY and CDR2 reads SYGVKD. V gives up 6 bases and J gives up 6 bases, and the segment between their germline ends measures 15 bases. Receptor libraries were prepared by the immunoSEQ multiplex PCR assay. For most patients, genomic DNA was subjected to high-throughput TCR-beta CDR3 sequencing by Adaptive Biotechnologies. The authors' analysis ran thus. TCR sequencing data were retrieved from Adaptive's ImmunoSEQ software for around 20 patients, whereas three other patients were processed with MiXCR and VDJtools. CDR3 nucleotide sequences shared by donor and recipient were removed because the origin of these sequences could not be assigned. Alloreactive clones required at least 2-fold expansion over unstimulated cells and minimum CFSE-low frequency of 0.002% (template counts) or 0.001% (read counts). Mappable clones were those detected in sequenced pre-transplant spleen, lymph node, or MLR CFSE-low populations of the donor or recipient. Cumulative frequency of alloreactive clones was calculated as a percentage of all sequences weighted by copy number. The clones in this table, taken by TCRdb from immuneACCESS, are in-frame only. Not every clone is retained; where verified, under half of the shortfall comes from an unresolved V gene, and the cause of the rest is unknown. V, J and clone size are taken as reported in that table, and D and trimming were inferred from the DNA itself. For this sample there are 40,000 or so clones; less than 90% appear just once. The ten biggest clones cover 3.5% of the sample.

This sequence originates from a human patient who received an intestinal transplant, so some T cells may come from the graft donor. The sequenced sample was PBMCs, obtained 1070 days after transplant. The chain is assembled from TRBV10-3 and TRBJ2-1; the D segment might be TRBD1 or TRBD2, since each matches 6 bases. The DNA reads TGTGCCATCAGAGACGACTCGGGGGCCAATGAGCAGTTCTTC. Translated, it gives CAIRDDSGANEQFF.